This T cell receptor beta chain was observed in a study of CD8 T cells in ankylosing spondylitis. Notes on the study in general: Clones linked to the disease showed a CD8+ phenotype. They occurred at relatively low frequencies in peripheral blood. Ankylosing spondylitis blood appeared to be characterized by a TCR beta motif of roughly eight highly homologous variants.

Concerning this clonotype itself: Its cognate antigen is unknown.

The TCR beta libraries were generated through quantitative 5'-RACE incorporating molecular barcodes. TCRdb recomputed calls from the 5' RACE reads with MiXCR, one row per CDR3 protein. The data contain about 88,000 distinct CDR3 sequences, around 30% of them singletons. The sample was blood, either unsorted or a sorted T cell fraction (not recorded which). The sequence came from a male donor with ankylosing spondylitis or in good health (not recorded which).

The CDR3 loop reads CASSLEGRGSRTF. DNA of the CDR3: TGTGCCAGCAGCTTAGAGGGGCGGGGGTCCCGGACCTTC. The chain is built from TRBV7-2 and TRBJ1-2; weak D call: TRBD1 (5 bases). Looked up from germline, CDR1 is SGHTA and CDR2 is FQGNSA. This CDR3 has 13 amino acids. V was pared by 1 base and J by 14 bases, with 17 bases between.